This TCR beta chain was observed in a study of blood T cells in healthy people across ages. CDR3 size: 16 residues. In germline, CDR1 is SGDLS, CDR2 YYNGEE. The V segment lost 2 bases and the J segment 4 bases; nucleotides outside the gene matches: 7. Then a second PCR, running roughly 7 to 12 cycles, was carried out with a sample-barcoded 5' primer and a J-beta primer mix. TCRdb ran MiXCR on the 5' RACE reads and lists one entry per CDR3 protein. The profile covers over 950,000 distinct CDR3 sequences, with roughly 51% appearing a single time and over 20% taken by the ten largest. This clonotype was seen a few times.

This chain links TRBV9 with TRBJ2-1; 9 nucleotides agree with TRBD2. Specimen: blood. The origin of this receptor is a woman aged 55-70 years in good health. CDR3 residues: CASSVQREDPYNEQFF. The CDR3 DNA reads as TGTGCCAGCAGCGTTCAGCGGGAGGACCCTTACAATGAGCAGTTCTTC.